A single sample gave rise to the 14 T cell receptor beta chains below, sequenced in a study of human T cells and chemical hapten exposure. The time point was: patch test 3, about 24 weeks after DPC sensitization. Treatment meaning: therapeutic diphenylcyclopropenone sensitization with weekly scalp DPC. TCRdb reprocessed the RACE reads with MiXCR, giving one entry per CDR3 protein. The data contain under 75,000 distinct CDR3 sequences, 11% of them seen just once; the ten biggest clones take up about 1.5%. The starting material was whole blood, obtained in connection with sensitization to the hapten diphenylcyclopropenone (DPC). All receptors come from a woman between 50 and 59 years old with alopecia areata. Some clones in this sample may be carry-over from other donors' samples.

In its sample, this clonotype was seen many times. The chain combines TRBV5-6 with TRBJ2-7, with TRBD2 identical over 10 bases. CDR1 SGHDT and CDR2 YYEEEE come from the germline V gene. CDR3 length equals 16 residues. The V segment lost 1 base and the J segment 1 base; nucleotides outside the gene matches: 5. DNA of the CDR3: TGTGCCAGCAGCTTGTATCCAGCGGGAGGGTCCTACGAGCAGTACTTC. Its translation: CASSLYPAGGSYEQYF. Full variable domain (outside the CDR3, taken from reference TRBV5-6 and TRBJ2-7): DAGVTQSPTHLIKTRGQQVTLRCSPKSGHDTVSWYQQALGQGPQFIFQYYEEEERQRGNFPDRFSGHQFPNYSSELNVNALLLGDSALYLCASSLYPAGGSYEQYFGPGTRLTVT.

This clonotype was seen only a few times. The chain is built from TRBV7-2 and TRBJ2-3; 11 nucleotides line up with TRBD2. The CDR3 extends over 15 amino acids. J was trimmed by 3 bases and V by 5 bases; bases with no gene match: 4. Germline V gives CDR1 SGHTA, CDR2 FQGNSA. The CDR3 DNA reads TGTGCCAGCAGCCGGGGGACTAGCGGTACAGATACGCAGTATTTT. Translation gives CASSRGTSGTDTQYF.

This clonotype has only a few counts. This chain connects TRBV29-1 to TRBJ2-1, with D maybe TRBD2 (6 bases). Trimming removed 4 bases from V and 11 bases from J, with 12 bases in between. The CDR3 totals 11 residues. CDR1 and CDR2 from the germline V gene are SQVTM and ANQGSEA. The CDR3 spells CSVGRGAQQFF. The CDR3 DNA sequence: TGCAGCGTTGGGAGGGGAGCGCAGCAGTTCTTC.

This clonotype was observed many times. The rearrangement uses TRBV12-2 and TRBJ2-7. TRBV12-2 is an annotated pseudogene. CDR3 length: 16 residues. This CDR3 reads CASRLRFEAEWGEQYF. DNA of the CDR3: TGTGCAAGTCGCTTACGCTTCGAGGCAGAGTGGGGCGAGCAGTACTTC.

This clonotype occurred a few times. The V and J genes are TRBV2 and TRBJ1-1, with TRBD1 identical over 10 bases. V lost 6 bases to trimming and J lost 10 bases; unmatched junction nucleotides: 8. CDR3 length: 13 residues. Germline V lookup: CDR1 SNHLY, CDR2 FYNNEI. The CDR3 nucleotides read TGTGCCAGCAGCCCTGGGACAGGGGAGGTAGCTTTCTTT. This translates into CASSPGTGEVAFF.

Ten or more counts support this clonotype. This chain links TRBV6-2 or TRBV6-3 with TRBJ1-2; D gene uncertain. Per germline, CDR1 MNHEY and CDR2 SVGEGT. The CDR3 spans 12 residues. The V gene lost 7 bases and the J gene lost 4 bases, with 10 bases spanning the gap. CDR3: CASTGRFYGYTF. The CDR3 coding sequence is TGTGCCAGCACTGGCAGATTCTATGGCTACACCTTC.

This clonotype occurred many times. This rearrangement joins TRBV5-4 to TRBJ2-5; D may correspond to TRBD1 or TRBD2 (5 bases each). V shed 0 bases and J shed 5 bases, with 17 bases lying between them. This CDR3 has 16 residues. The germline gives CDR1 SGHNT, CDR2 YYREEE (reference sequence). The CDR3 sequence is CASSLAGPAAGETQYF. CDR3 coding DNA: TGTGCCAGCAGCTTGGCGGGACCAGCGGCAGGGGAGACCCAGTACTTC.

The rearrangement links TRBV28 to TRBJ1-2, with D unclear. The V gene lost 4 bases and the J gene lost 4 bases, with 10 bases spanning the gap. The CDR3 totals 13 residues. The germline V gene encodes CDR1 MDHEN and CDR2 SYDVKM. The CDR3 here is CASSSALGYGYTF. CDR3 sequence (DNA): TGTGCCAGCAGTTCGGCCCTAGGCTATGGCTACACCTTC.

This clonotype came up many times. CDR3 sequence: CASSIGTQPITDTQYF. The CDR3 nucleotides read TGTGCCAGCAGCATTGGGACACAACCTATCACAGATACGCAGTATTTT. The rearrangement links TRBV11-2 to TRBJ2-3; D might be TRBD1 (6 bases). In germline, CDR1 is SGHAT, CDR2 FQNNGV. CDR3 length: 16 amino acids. Trimming shortened V by 5 bases and J by 2 bases, and 17 bases separated the two germline ends.

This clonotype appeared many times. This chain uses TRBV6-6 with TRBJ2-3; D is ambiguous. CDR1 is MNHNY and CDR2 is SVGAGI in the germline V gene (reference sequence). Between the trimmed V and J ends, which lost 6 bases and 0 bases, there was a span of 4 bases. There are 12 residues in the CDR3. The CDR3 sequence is CASRASTDTQYF. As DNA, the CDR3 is TGTGCCAGCAGAGCCAGCACAGATACGCAGTATTTT.

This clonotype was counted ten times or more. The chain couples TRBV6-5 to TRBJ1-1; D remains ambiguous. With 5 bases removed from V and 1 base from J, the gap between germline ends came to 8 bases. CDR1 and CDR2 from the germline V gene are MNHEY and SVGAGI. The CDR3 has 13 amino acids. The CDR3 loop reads CASSPSGNTEAFF. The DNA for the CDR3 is TGTGCCAGCAGTCCATCGGGGAACACTGAAGCTTTCTTT.

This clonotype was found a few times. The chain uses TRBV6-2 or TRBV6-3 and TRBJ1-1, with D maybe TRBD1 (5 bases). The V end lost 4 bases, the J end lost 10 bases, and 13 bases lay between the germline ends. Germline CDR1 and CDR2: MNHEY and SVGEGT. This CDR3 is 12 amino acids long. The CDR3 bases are TGTGCCAGCAGTTCAGGGTCCGGGGGAGCTTTCTTT. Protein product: CASSSGSGGAFF.

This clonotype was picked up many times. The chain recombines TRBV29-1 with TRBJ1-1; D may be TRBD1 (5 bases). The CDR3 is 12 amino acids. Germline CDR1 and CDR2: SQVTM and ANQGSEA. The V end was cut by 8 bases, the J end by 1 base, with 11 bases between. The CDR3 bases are TGCAGCCTGCGACAGTCGAACACTGAAGCTTTCTTT. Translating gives CSLRQSNTEAFF.

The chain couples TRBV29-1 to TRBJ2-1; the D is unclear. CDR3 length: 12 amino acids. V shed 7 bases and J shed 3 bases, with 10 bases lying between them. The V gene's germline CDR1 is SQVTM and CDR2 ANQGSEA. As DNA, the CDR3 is TGCAGCGCCGGGCCGGACTACAATGAGCAGTTCTTC. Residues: CSAGPDYNEQFF.